This TCR beta chain originates from a study of blood T cell repertoires in COVID-19 (TCRdb year 2020). Context from the whole study: Samples covering the acute and convalescent phases of COVID-19 were provided by collaborators in the United States, Italy and Spain. The prospective study material was composed of cDNA or gDNA derived from T cells, B-cell-depleted T cells, or PBMCs. Deeply sampled blood TCRbeta repertoires from subjects exposed to, actively infected with, or recovered from COVID-19 were included in the dataset. The repertoires were released in a freely available public database intended as a resource for research on the immune response to SARS-CoV-2. The samples were drawn from the first 160 participants of the ongoing ImmuneRACE study and from about 1,200 subjects provided by 6 global collaborators. The sample metadata nearly always contained a de-identified subject ID, COVID-19 status, age in years and sex. HLA class I and class II types, where available, came from metadata supplied by the sample provider rather than from assay-based typing.

The immunoSEQ Assay, a bias-controlled multiplex PCR, was used to amplify TCRbeta CDR3 regions from genomic DNA. Per the original workflow: The number of nucleated cells in each sample was estimated from the amplification of reference gene primers within the assay. Sequence reads were collapsed and filtered to measure the absolute abundance of every unique TCRbeta CDR3 rearrangement. For each sample, productive Simpson clonality was calculated as the square root of Simpson's diversity index over productive rearrangements. Entries here come from immuneACCESS through TCRdb and include only in-frame sequences with V and J called. Some clones fail to appear in such tables; in the studies checked, an unresolved V gene covers under half of the shortfall, and the cause of the remainder is unknown. V, J and clone size reflect that table, while D and trimming were determined from the DNA. Counted in this sample were fewer than 250,000 clones; approximately 87% of them appeared once. The leading ten clones occupy 0.75% to 0.9% of the sample.

What the research found in general, with its limitations: How much clinical and demographic metadata was included differed by source and by participant, and the metadata was provided uncurated.

Worth noting for this clone: The antigen it recognizes is unknown. No base quality values were provided; no much bigger clone lies one nucleotide off.

The CDR3, from cysteine to phenylalanine, totals 11 residues. CDR3 DNA is the only sequence kept; it has 33 bases, read in frame from the first base. CDR1 and CDR2 (WSHSY, SAAADI) derive from the germline V gene. V loses 6 bases of germline sequence and J loses 4 bases, and the interval between the two ends is 6 bases. Whole blood was collected in K2EDTA tubes by collaborating institutions according to the institutions' own protocols. Collaborator samples were shipped for TCRbeta analysis as frozen whole blood, isolated PBMCs, or DNA extracted from either sample type. This sequence was found in a woman aged 70 to 79 with acute or convalescent COVID-19. The chain is assembled from TRBV10-2 and TRBJ1-2, with the D segment identity uncertain. Sequencing was performed on peripheral blood. In nucleotide form, the sequence is TGCGCCAGCAGCAACAGCTATGGCTACACCTTC. It specifies CASSNSYGYTF.